The clone carrying this T cell receptor (beta chain) was observed many times. What it binds is not known. Individual TCR cDNA molecules each bore their own unique molecular identifier. TCRdb re-analysed the 5' RACE reads in MiXCR, keeping a single row per CDR3 protein. The sample has 9,900 or so distinct CDR3 sequences, roughly 12% seen once. This record comes from a study of spatial heterogeneity in lung cancer. The sample's time point: sample taken at primary tumor resection. The CDR3 is made up of 19 amino acids. CDR1 is LNHDA and CDR2 is SQIVND in the germline V gene (reference sequence). V lost 5 bases to trimming and J lost 4 bases; unmatched junction nucleotides: 21. Study observations and caveats: Tumor mutation counts were tracked by expanded intratumoral alpha and beta TCR counts.

This sequence joins TRBV19 and TRBJ2-3, with 7 bases identical to TRBD2. The sequencing here drew on lung tumor tissue, taken at surgery. This receptor was identified in a male donor with early-stage non-small cell lung cancer. In nucleotides, the CDR3 is TGTGCCAGTAGTCAGTCCATCTGGGGCGGGAGAGCAGTCGCAGATACGCAGTATTTT. Translated, it gives CASSQSIWGGRAVADTQYF.